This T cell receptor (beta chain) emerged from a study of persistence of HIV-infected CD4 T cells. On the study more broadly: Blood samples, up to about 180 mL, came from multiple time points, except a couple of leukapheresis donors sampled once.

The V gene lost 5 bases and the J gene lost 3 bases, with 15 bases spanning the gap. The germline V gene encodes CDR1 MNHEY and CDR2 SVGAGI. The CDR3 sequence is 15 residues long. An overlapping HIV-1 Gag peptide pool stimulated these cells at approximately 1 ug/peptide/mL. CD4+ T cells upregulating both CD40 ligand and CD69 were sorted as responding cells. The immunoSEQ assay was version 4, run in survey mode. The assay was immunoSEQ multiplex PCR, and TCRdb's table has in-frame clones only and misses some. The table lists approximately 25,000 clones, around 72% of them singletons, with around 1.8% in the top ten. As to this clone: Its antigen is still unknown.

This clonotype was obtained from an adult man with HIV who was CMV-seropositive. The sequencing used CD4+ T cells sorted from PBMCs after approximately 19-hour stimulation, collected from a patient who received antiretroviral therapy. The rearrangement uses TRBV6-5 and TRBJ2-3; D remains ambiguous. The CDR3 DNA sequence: TGTGCCAGCAGTCCACCCAGAAGCATTACAGATACGCAGTATTTT. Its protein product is CASSPPRSITDTQYF.